These T cell receptor beta chains were read from a single sample in a study of cytomegalovirus exposure and HLA in healthy donors. Here immunoSEQ multiplex PCR was the method, and the copy in TCRdb shows in-frame clones only, minus some. Among approximately 140,000 clones listed, around three quarters were seen once. The sample taken for sequencing was PBMCs. The receptors were sampled from a man aged 40-50 years in good health and CMV-seropositive. Both conserved end residues are part of each CDR3. Fields, in order: J gene, D gene, V gene, clone size, CDR3 protein, CDR3 DNA. A D gene is named only where the DNA matches it firmly. Only part of the rows carry a size: once, few, many, or a class if the clone is expanded.

TRBJ2-7 . TRBV6-1 few CASRNLQGSNYEQYF TGTGCCAGCAGAAACCTACAGGGTTCGAACTACGAGCAGTACTTC
TRBJ2-5 TRBD2 TRBV19 once CASSAGVETQYF TGTGCCAGTAGCGCGGGAGTGGAGACCCAGTACTTC
TRBJ1-2 . TRBV29-1 . CSVEGFTGRYGYTF TGCAGCGTTGAAGGGTTCACAGGGCGCTATGGCTACACCTTC
TRBJ1-1 . TRBV29-1 . CSVRDGRSPNTEAFF TGCAGCGTCAGGGACGGGAGGAGTCCGAACACTGAAGCTTTCTTT
TRBJ1-4 . TRBV7-8 . CASSFVLSNEKLFF TGTGCCAGCAGCTTCGTCCTATCTAATGAAAAACTGTTTTTT
TRBJ2-7 TRBD1 TRBV7-8 . CASSLVLTGVRSYEQYF TGTGCCAGCAGCTTAGTCCTGACAGGGGTGAGATCCTACGAGCAGTACTTC
TRBJ2-3 . TRBV7-9 . CASSLAGSDTQYF TGTGCCAGCAGCTTAGCCGGGTCAGATACGCAGTATTTT
TRBJ1-1 TRBD1 TRBV6-6 . CASRLQGGVTEAFF TGTGCCAGCAGGCTACAGGGGGGGGTGACTGAAGCTTTCTTT
TRBJ2-1 . TRBV6-5 . CASSASPLSYNEQFF TGTGCCAGCAGTGCCAGTCCCCTCTCCTACAATGAGCAGTTCTTC
TRBJ2-1 . TRBV15 . CATSSAPPREVVNEQFF TGTGCCACCAGCAGTGCACCACCCAGGGAGGTGGTAAATGAGCAGTTCTTC
TRBJ2-5 . TRBV6-1 . CASKTGETQYF TGTGCCAGCAAGACGGGAGAGACCCAGTACTTC
TRBJ2-7 . TRBV7-9 . CASSLGRGFSEQYF TGTGCCAGCAGCTTAGGCAGGGGTTTTTCCGAGCAGTACTTC
TRBJ1-5 TRBD1 TRBV4-1 . CASSQDTTGANQPQHF TGCGCCAGCAGCCAAGATACCACAGGGGCCAATCAGCCCCAGCATTTT
TRBJ1-5 TRBD1 TRBV25-1 few CASSDTGDQPQHF TGTGCCAGCAGTGATACAGGGGACCAGCCCCAGCATTTT
TRBJ2-7 TRBD2 TRBV28 . CAVNRGGDPYEQYF TGTGCCGTAAACCGGGGGGGAGACCCCTACGAGCAGTACTTC
TRBJ1-5 . TRBV28 . CASSLRDQPQHF TGTGCCAGCAGTTTACGGGATCAGCCCCAGCATTTT
TRBJ2-1 TRBD2 TRBV6-1 . CASSDPSGSSYNEQFF TGTGCCAGCAGTGACCCGAGCGGGAGCTCCTACAATGAGCAGTTCTTC
TRBJ2-7 TRBD1 TRBV9 . CASSGGTGYEQYF TGTGCCAGCAGCGGGGGGACAGGCTACGAGCAGTACTTC
TRBJ1-1 . TRBV7-9 once CASSPSQGYTEAFF TGTGCCAGCAGCCCAAGCCAGGGGTACACTGAAGCTTTCTTT
TRBJ1-2 . TRBV7-2 . CASSSQGLGYGYTF TGTGCCAGCAGCTCCCAGGGGCTCGGCTATGGCTACACCTTC
TRBJ1-5 . TRBV7-9 . CASSFTGVQPQHF TGTGCCAGCAGCTTCACGGGGGTTCAGCCCCAGCATTTT
TRBJ2-1 . TRBV7-6 . CASSFPTEIDEQFF TGTGCCAGCAGCTTTCCGACAGAAATCGATGAGCAGTTCTTC
TRBJ2-1 TRBD2 TRBV2 . CASRPGRSSYNEQFF TGTGCCAGCAGGCCCGGGAGGAGCTCCTACAATGAGCAGTTCTTC